The present T cell receptor (beta chain) was sequenced within a study of OX40 agonist ivuxolimab in advanced cancers. Overall study: A male proportion of about 80% was recorded, with mean age around 60 years and range roughly 23 to 79.

Some clones are missing from TCRdb's copy, which holds only in-frame ones; the method was immunoSEQ multiplex PCR. Of around 61,000 clones in the sample, approximately 82% are singletons; the top ten hold 0.4% to 0.55%. Germline V gene sequence: CDR1 MDHEN, CDR2 SYDVKM. The V gene lost 6 bases and the J gene lost 11 bases, with 13 bases spanning the gap. The CDR3 length is 12 residues. The clonotype was recovered from an adult with an advanced solid tumor such as melanoma, head and neck, liver or kidney cancer. The V and J genes are TRBV28 and TRBJ2-2; tentative D call: TRBD2 (5 bases). Sequenced material: CD4+ or CD8+ T cells sorted from blood, taken in a trial of the OX40 agonist ivuxolimab. CDR3 nucleotides: TGTGCCAGCAGCCGTTCCGGGGTAGAGCTGTTTTTT. Amino acids: CASSRSGVELFF.